This is a list of T cell receptor beta chains from one sample in a study of shared clonotypes between healthy human individuals. Repertoires were generated with immunoSEQ multiplex PCR, while TCRdb's copy carries only in-frame clones and drops some. The profile shows 2 million to 2.5 million clones, around 93% of them singletons. The specimen was naive CD4+ T cells from PBMCs. Receptors originate from a man younger than 30 in good health. Some clones in this sample may be carry-over from other donors' samples. Each CDR3 is given with its conserved first and last residue. The D gene is left open where the match is weak. For some rows the clone size is stated as once, few or many, or as a class when expanded; others skip it.

j_gene: TRBJ1-5
v_gene: TRBV7-2
d_gene: .
abundance: .
CDR3nt: TGTGCCAGCAGCTTAGTAGGGTTTAATCAGCCCCAGCATTTT
CDR3aa: CASSLVGFNQPQHF

j_gene: TRBJ2-5
v_gene: TRBV7-8
d_gene: TRBD1
abundance: .
CDR3nt: TGTGCCAGCAGCCCGGGACAGCAAGAGACCCAGTACTTC
CDR3aa: CASSPGQQETQYF

j_gene: TRBJ1-1
v_gene: TRBV15
d_gene: .
abundance: .
CDR3nt: TGTGCCGTGCGAGGAAACACTGAAGCTTTCTTT
CDR3aa: CAVRGNTEAFF

j_gene: TRBJ2-1
v_gene: TRBV12-5
d_gene: TRBD2
abundance: once
CDR3nt: TGTGCTAGTGGTTTGAACCCGGGACTAGCGGGAGGTGCCTACAATGAGCAGTTCTTC
CDR3aa: CASGLNPGLAGGAYNEQFF

j_gene: TRBJ2-2
v_gene: TRBV7-2
d_gene: .
abundance: .
CDR3nt: TGTGCCAGCAGCTTAGTGGCTAGCGTACCTACCGGGGAGCTGTTTTTT
CDR3aa: CASSLVASVPTGELFF

j_gene: TRBJ2-1
v_gene: TRBV11-2
d_gene: TRBD2
abundance: .
CDR3nt: TGTGCCAGCAGCTTAAATCGGGAGGTCCACAATGAGCAGTTCTTC
CDR3aa: CASSLNREVHNEQFF

j_gene: TRBJ2-2
v_gene: TRBV5-6
d_gene: .
abundance: .
CDR3nt: TGTGCCAGCAGCTTCTTCACAGGGGACTCCGGGGAGCTGTTTTTT
CDR3aa: CASSFFTGDSGELFF

j_gene: TRBJ2-7
v_gene: TRBV28
d_gene: TRBD1
abundance: .
CDR3nt: TGTGCCATCCACCGACAGGGGGCCTACGAGCAGTACTTC
CDR3aa: CAIHRQGAYEQYF

j_gene: TRBJ2-1
v_gene: TRBV6-1
d_gene: .
abundance: .
CDR3nt: TGTGCCAGCAGTGAAGCGTTCGGGGGTCTTAACAATGAGCAGTTCTTC
CDR3aa: CASSEAFGGLNNEQFF

j_gene: TRBJ2-5
v_gene: TRBV29-1
d_gene: .
abundance: .
CDR3nt: TGCAGCGTCACTAGACCGGGGGAGACCCAGTACTTC
CDR3aa: CSVTRPGETQYF

j_gene: TRBJ2-3
v_gene: TRBV5-1
d_gene: .
abundance: .
CDR3nt: TGCGCCAGCAGCTTCTCCCATTATAGCACAGATACGCAGTATTTT
CDR3aa: CASSFSHYSTDTQYF

j_gene: TRBJ2-2
v_gene: TRBV30
d_gene: .
abundance: once
CDR3nt: TGTGCCTGGACCCCCTTGCGGGATCGGCCCGGGGAGCTGTTTTTT
CDR3aa: CAWTPLRDRPGELFF

j_gene: TRBJ2-7
v_gene: TRBV28
d_gene: TRBD2
abundance: .
CDR3nt: TGTGCCAGTATAGAGGGTCTAGCGGGAGTACTGGGCTATCCCCAAAGGGAAACGACGGGGGAGCAGTACTTC
CDR3aa: CASIEGLAGVLGYPQRETTGEQYF

j_gene: TRBJ2-7
v_gene: TRBV28
d_gene: .
abundance: .
CDR3nt: TGTGCCAGCATGAGTGGACAAGGTTACGAGCAGTACTTC
CDR3aa: CASMSGQGYEQYF

j_gene: TRBJ2-7
v_gene: TRBV29-1
d_gene: TRBD2
abundance: .
CDR3nt: TGCAGCGCCGGGCGGCTAGCGGGTAACTACGAGCAGTACTTC
CDR3aa: CSAGRLAGNYEQYF

j_gene: TRBJ1-1
v_gene: TRBV5-1
d_gene: .
abundance: .
CDR3nt: TGCGCCAGCAGCCCCCCGGCGGTGAACACTGAAGCTTTCTTT
CDR3aa: CASSPPAVNTEAFF

j_gene: TRBJ2-1
v_gene: TRBV2
d_gene: .
abundance: .
CDR3nt: TGTGCCAGCAGCCCAAGGGGATCTTCGGATGAGCAGTTCTTC
CDR3aa: CASSPRGSSDEQFF

j_gene: TRBJ2-7
v_gene: TRBV28
d_gene: .
abundance: once
CDR3nt: TGTGCCCTGGGGACGCGGGACCCCTACGAGCAGTACTTC
CDR3aa: CALGTRDPYEQYF

j_gene: TRBJ1-3
v_gene: TRBV2
d_gene: .
abundance: .
CDR3nt: TGTGCCAGCAGTGTCGAGGGTCCCAAATCTGGAAACACCATATATTTT
CDR3aa: CASSVEGPKSGNTIYF

j_gene: TRBJ2-5
v_gene: TRBV6-5
d_gene: TRBD1
abundance: .
CDR3nt: TGTGCCAGCAGGGGACAGGGAAACTCTGGGGAGACCCAGTACTTC
CDR3aa: CASRGQGNSGETQYF

j_gene: TRBJ2-7
v_gene: TRBV18
d_gene: TRBD1
abundance: .
CDR3nt: TGTGCCAGCTCAGAAGGGGGCTCCCGCGAGCAGTACTTC
CDR3aa: CASSEGGSREQYF

j_gene: TRBJ2-7
v_gene: TRBV2
d_gene: .
abundance: once
CDR3nt: TGTGCCAGCAGTGAGAGGGCAGGGGACTACGAGCAGTACTTC
CDR3aa: CASSERAGDYEQYF

j_gene: TRBJ2-3
v_gene: TRBV5-1
d_gene: .
abundance: once
CDR3nt: TGCGCCAGCAGCTTGGCGATAACGGACACAGTGCAGTATTTT
CDR3aa: CASSLAITDTVQYF

j_gene: TRBJ1-2
v_gene: TRBV30
d_gene: .
abundance: .
CDR3nt: TGTGCCTGGAGTGGATTTTCGGGTTCTGACTATGGCTACACCTTC
CDR3aa: CAWSGFSGSDYGYTF

j_gene: TRBJ2-7
v_gene: TRBV11-2
d_gene: TRBD1
abundance: .
CDR3nt: TGTGCCAGCAGCTGGACGACAGGGTTTCGGTCGTACGAGCAGTACTTC
CDR3aa: CASSWTTGFRSYEQYF

j_gene: TRBJ2-7
v_gene: TRBV4-1
d_gene: TRBD2
abundance: once
CDR3nt: TGCGCCAGCAGCCGGGGTTGGACTAGCGGGAGCTCCTACGAGCAGTACTTC
CDR3aa: CASSRGWTSGSSYEQYF

j_gene: TRBJ1-2
v_gene: TRBV27
d_gene: .
abundance: .
CDR3nt: TGTGCCAGCAGTTGGGGTGTAGGGAACTATGGCTACACCTTC
CDR3aa: CASSWGVGNYGYTF

j_gene: TRBJ1-2
v_gene: TRBV7-2
d_gene: .
abundance: .
CDR3nt: TGTGCCAGCAGCGCAACCTCGACAGTCACCTATGGCTACACCTTC
CDR3aa: CASSATSTVTYGYTF

j_gene: TRBJ2-1
v_gene: TRBV11-2
d_gene: .
abundance: .
CDR3nt: TGTGCCAGCAGCTTAGCGGGGTTCAGCTCCTACAATGAGCAGTTCTTC
CDR3aa: CASSLAGFSSYNEQFF

j_gene: TRBJ2-7
v_gene: TRBV9
d_gene: .
abundance: .
CDR3nt: TGTGCCAGCAGCGTATCACCTCAGAGCCACGAGCAGTACTTC
CDR3aa: CASSVSPQSHEQYF

j_gene: TRBJ1-1
v_gene: TRBV2
d_gene: .
abundance: .
CDR3nt: TGTGCCAGAGCGGAGGGGCTGAACACTGAAGCTTTCTTT
CDR3aa: CARAEGLNTEAFF

j_gene: TRBJ1-1
v_gene: TRBV7-9
d_gene: TRBD1
abundance: .
CDR3nt: TGTGCCAGCAGCCCTCGACAGGGACTAACCAACACTGAAGCTTTCTTT
CDR3aa: CASSPRQGLTNTEAFF

j_gene: TRBJ1-2
v_gene: TRBV29-1
d_gene: .
abundance: .
CDR3nt: TGCAGCGTTGCCCACCTTTTCTCCGACAACTACTATGGCTACACCTTC
CDR3aa: CSVAHLFSDNYYGYTF

j_gene: TRBJ1-4
v_gene: TRBV30
d_gene: .
abundance: .
CDR3nt: TGTGCCTGGAGTCGGGGGGCGCAGGGCCGGGGTGAAAAACTGTTTTTT
CDR3aa: CAWSRGAQGRGEKLFF

j_gene: TRBJ2-3
v_gene: TRBV18
d_gene: .
abundance: .
CDR3nt: TGTGCCAGCTCACCAGCGACTCCAACACGCACAGATACGCAGTATTTT
CDR3aa: CASSPATPTRTDTQYF

j_gene: TRBJ1-1
v_gene: TRBV15
d_gene: TRBD1
abundance: .
CDR3nt: TGTGCCACCAGCAGAGATCCGGCAGGGGGTACCACTGAAGCTTTCTTT
CDR3aa: CATSRDPAGGTTEAFF

j_gene: TRBJ2-3
v_gene: TRBV11-2
d_gene: .
abundance: .
CDR3nt: TGTGCCAGCAGCTTAGGCGTTTATGGCGGCACAGATACGCAGTATTTT
CDR3aa: CASSLGVYGGTDTQYF

j_gene: TRBJ1-5
v_gene: TRBV7-8
d_gene: .
abundance: .
CDR3nt: TGTGCCAGCAGCTTAGGGCTAAGGGGCTATCAGCCCCAGCATTTT
CDR3aa: CASSLGLRGYQPQHF

j_gene: TRBJ2-7
v_gene: TRBV5-1
d_gene: .
abundance: .
CDR3nt: TGCGCCAGCAGGAGGGGCCTATCCCCGACCTACGAGCAGTACTTC
CDR3aa: CASRRGLSPTYEQYF

j_gene: TRBJ2-7
v_gene: TRBV11-2
d_gene: .
abundance: .
CDR3nt: TGTGCCAGCAGCCTATGGCAGTCCTACGAGCAGTACTTC
CDR3aa: CASSLWQSYEQYF

j_gene: TRBJ2-5
v_gene: TRBV19
d_gene: TRBD1
abundance: .
CDR3nt: TGTGCCAGTAGACCCACGGGACAGGGCTCAGAGACCCAGTACTTC
CDR3aa: CASRPTGQGSETQYF

j_gene: TRBJ2-2
v_gene: TRBV4-1
d_gene: .
abundance: .
CDR3nt: TGCGCCAGCAGCCAAGGAGGGGCGGGTGGCGGGGAGCTGTTTTTT
CDR3aa: CASSQGGAGGGELFF

j_gene: TRBJ2-5
v_gene: TRBV5-4
d_gene: .
abundance: .
CDR3nt: TGTGCCAGCGGACAGTTGGCGACCCAGTACTTC
CDR3aa: CASGQLATQYF

j_gene: TRBJ1-4
v_gene: TRBV4-1
d_gene: .
abundance: once
CDR3nt: TGCGCCAGCAGCCTCTTGCGAGGGGTGGGCGAAAAACTGTTTTTT
CDR3aa: CASSLLRGVGEKLFF

j_gene: TRBJ1-5
v_gene: TRBV7-2
d_gene: .
abundance: .
CDR3nt: TGTGCCAGCAGCTTAGCGGCGGGGAATCAGCCCCAGCATTTT
CDR3aa: CASSLAAGNQPQHF

j_gene: TRBJ2-7
v_gene: TRBV6-5
d_gene: TRBD1
abundance: .
CDR3nt: TGTGCCAGCACCCTAGACAGGGGGCGTGGCGAGCAGTACTTC
CDR3aa: CASTLDRGRGEQYF

j_gene: TRBJ2-7
v_gene: TRBV5-1
d_gene: .
abundance: .
CDR3nt: TGCGCCAGCAGCCCACTTACAGGGTCTACGCGCGAGCAGTACTTC
CDR3aa: CASSPLTGSTREQYF

j_gene: TRBJ1-2
v_gene: TRBV28
d_gene: TRBD1
abundance: .
CDR3nt: TGTGCCAGCAGTTCACCCGGGACAGCGGACTATGGCTACACCTTC
CDR3aa: CASSSPGTADYGYTF

j_gene: TRBJ2-7
v_gene: TRBV27
d_gene: .
abundance: .
CDR3nt: TGTGCCAGCAGTTTATCGTCTTCTACTCCCTACGAGCAGTACTTC
CDR3aa: CASSLSSSTPYEQYF

j_gene: TRBJ2-1
v_gene: TRBV11-3
d_gene: TRBD1
abundance: .
CDR3nt: TGTGCCAGCAGCCCCCGGGACAGCCCTTCAGATGAGCAGTTCTTC
CDR3aa: CASSPRDSPSDEQFF

j_gene: TRBJ1-4
v_gene: TRBV6-5
d_gene: .
abundance: .
CDR3nt: TGTGCCAGCAGTTACTCGATGGATGAAAAACTGTTTTTT
CDR3aa: CASSYSMDEKLFF

j_gene: TRBJ2-3
v_gene: TRBV4-3
d_gene: .
abundance: .
CDR3nt: TGCGCCAGCAGCCAAGATGGGGGTGGTGGGGATACGCAGTATTTT
CDR3aa: CASSQDGGGGDTQYF

j_gene: TRBJ1-6
v_gene: TRBV13
d_gene: .
abundance: .
CDR3nt: TGTGCCAGCAGCCAAGGGACGGGCAAGGTGGATTCACCCCTCCACTTT
CDR3aa: CASSQGTGKVDSPLHF

j_gene: TRBJ1-1
v_gene: TRBV7-9
d_gene: .
abundance: few
CDR3nt: TGTGCCAGCAGCTTAAATAGTCGGGCGGGCACTGAAGCTTTCTTT
CDR3aa: CASSLNSRAGTEAFF

j_gene: TRBJ2-2
v_gene: TRBV7-2
d_gene: TRBD2
abundance: .
CDR3nt: TGTGCCAGCGCCCTTCTAGCGGGAGGGCGAACCGGGGAGCTGTTTTTT
CDR3aa: CASALLAGGRTGELFF

j_gene: TRBJ1-1
v_gene: TRBV7-2
d_gene: .
abundance: .
CDR3nt: TGTGCCAGCAGCCGGTCCGGGTCTCGTAACACTGAAGCTTTCTTT
CDR3aa: CASSRSGSRNTEAFF

j_gene: TRBJ2-7
v_gene: TRBV5-1
d_gene: .
abundance: .
CDR3nt: TGCGCCAGCAGCGTCGGGTCCGAAGGCCCCTACGAGCAGTACTTC
CDR3aa: CASSVGSEGPYEQYF

j_gene: TRBJ1-1
v_gene: TRBV30
d_gene: .
abundance: .
CDR3nt: TGTGCCTGGAGTCGGGGTGAAGCTTTCTTT
CDR3aa: CAWSRGEAFF

j_gene: TRBJ2-3
v_gene: TRBV4-1
d_gene: TRBD2
abundance: .
CDR3nt: TGCGCCAGCAGCCCTGGACTAGCGGGCCTAAGAGATACGCAGTATTTT
CDR3aa: CASSPGLAGLRDTQYF